This record covers a single TCR beta chain. The data belong to a study of T cell clones after liver transplantation. V lost 6 bases to trimming and J lost 13 bases, with 10 bases between them. CDR1 and CDR2 (germline): SQVTM, ANQGSEA. The CDR3 consists of 10 residues. The table came from immunoSEQ multiplex PCR; TCRdb's copy has only in-frame clones and leaves some out. The repertoire holds tens of thousands of clones, under 95% seen once, with just under 25% in the top ten. The sequencing here drew on CD8+ T cells from blood, taken approximately 26 months after liver transplant. V usage is TRBV29-1 and J usage is TRBJ1-6; D not resolved. This receptor was obtained from a human patient who received a liver transplant. A subset of T cells may come from the graft donor. The CDR3, as DNA: TGCAGCGTCAGTCTGCGTCCCCTCCACTTT. It translates to CSVSLRPLHF.